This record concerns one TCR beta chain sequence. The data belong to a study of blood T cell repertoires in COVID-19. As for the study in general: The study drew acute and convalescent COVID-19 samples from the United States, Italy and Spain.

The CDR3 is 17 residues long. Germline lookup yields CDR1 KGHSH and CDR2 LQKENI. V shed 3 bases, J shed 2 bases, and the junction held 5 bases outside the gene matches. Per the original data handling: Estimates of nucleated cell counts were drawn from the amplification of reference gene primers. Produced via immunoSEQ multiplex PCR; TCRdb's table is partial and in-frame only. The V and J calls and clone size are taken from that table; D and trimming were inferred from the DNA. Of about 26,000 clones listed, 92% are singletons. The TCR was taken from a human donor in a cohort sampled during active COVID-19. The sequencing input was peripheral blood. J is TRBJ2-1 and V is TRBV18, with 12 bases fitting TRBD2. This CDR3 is CASSPSSGGVTYNEQFF. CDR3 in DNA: TGTGCCAGCTCACCCTCTAGCGGGGGGGTGACCTACAATGAGCAGTTCTTC.